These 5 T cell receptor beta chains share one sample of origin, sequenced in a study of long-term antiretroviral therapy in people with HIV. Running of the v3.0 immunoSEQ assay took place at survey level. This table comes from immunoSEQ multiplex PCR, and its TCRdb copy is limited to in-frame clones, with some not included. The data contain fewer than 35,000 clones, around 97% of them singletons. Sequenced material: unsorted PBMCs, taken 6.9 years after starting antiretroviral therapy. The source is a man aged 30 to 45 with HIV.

The DNA for the CDR3 is TGTGCCATCAGTGAGGGACCACCGGCAGGAAACACCATATATTTT. The encoded protein is CAISEGPPAGNTIYF. The J gene is TRBJ1-3, the V gene TRBV10-3; no definite D call. The V and J ends lost 2 bases and 4 bases respectively, with 12 bases between them. Germline CDR1 is ENHRY and CDR2 is SYGVKD. CDR3 length: 15 amino acids.

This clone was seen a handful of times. The CDR3 DNA follows: TGTGCCAGCAGCTTGCAGCGGGGCACAGGGGATACGCAGTATTTT. It codes for CASSLQRGTGDTQYF. The chain uses TRBV7-2 and TRBJ2-3, with a weak D call TRBD2 (7 bases). The CDR3 covers 15 residues. Germline CDR1 reads SGHTA; CDR2 reads FQGNSA. V lost 3 bases and J lost 6, with 16 bases in between.

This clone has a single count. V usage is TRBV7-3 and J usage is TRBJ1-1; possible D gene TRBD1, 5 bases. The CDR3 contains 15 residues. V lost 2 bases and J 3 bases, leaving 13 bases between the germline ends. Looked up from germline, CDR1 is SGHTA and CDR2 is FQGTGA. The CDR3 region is CASSLAGGVDTEAFF. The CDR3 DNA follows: TGTGCCAGCAGCTTAGCTGGGGGTGTCGACACTGAAGCTTTCTTT.

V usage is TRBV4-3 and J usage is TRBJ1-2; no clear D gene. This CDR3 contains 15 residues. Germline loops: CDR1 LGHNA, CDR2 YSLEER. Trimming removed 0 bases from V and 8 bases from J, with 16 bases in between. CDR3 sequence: CASSQDRTDLGGYTF. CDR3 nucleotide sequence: TGCGCCAGCAGCCAAGATCGAACGGATCTGGGGGGCTACACCTTC.

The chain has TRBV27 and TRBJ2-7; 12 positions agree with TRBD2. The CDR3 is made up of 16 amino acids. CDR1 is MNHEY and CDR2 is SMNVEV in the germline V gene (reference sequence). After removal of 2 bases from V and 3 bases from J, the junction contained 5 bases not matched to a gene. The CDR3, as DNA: TGTGCCAGCAGTTTAGCGGGACTAGCGGGCAACTACGAGCAGTACTTC. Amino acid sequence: CASSLAGLAGNYEQYF.